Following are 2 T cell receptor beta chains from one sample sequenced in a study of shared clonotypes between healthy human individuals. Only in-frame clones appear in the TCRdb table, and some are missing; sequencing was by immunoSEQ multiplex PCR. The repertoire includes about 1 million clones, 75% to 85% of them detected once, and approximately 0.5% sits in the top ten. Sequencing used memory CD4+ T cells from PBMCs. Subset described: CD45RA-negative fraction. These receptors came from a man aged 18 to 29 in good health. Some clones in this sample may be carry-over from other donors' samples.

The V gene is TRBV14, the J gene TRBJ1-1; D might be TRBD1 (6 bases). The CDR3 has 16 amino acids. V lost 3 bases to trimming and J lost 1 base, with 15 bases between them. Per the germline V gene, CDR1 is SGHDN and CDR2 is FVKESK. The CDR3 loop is CASSHWDTSSNTEAFF. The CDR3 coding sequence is TGTGCCAGCAGCCACTGGGACACCTCTTCGAACACTGAAGCTTTCTTT.

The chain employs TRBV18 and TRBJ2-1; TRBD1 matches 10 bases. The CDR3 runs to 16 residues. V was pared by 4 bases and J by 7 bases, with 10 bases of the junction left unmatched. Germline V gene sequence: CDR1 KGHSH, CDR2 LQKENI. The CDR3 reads CASSLESGTGVNEQFF. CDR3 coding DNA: TGTGCCAGCTCACTAGAATCCGGGACAGGGGTGAATGAGCAGTTCTTC.